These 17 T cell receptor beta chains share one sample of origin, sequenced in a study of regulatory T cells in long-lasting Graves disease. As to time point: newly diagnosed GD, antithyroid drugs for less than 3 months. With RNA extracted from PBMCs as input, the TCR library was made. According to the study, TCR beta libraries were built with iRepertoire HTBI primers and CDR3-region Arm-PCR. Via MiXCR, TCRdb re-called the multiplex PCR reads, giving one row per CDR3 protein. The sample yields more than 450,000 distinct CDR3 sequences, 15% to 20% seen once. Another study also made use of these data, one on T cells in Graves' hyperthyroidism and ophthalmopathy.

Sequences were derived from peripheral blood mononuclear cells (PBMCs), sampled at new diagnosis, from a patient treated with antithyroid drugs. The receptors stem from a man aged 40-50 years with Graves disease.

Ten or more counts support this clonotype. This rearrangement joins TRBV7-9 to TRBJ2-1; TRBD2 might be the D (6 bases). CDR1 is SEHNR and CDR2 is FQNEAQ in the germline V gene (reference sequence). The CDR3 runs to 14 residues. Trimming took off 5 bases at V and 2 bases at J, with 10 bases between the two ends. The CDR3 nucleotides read TGTGCCAGCAGCCGCGGGGATCCCTACAATGAGCAGTTCTTC. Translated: CASSRGDPYNEQFF.

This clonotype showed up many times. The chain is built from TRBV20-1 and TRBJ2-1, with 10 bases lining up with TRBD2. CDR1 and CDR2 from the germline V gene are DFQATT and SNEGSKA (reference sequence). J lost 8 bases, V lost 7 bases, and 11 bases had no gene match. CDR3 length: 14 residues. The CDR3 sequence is CSEIAGGRKHEQFF. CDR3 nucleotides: TGCAGTGAGATAGCGGGAGGTCGTAAACATGAGCAGTTCTTC.

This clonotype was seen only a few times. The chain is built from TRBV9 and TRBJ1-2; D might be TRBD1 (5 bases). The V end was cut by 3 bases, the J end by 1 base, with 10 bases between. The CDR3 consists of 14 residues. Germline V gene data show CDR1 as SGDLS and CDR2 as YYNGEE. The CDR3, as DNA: TGTGCCAGCAGCGCGGGACCGAGTAACTATGGCTACACCTTC. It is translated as CASSAGPSNYGYTF.

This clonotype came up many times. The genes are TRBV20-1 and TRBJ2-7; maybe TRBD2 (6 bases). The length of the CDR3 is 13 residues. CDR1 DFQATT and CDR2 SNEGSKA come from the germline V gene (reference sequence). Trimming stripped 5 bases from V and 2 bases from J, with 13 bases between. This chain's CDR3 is CSASIRGTYEQYF. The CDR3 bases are TGCAGTGCTTCTATCCGGGGGACCTACGAGCAGTACTTC.

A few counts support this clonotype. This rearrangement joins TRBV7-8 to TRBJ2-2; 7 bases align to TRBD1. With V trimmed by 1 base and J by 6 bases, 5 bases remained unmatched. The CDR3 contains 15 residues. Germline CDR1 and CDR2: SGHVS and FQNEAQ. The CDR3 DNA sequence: TGTGCCAGCAGCTTAGAGACAGGGTACTCCGGGGAGCTGTTTTTT. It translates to CASSLETGYSGELFF.

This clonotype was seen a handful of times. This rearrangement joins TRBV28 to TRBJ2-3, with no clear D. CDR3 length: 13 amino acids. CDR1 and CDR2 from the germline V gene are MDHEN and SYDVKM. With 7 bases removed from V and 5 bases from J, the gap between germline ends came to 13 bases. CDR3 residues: CASTFDLGDTQYF. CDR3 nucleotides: TGTGCCAGCACCTTTGATCTGGGAGATACGCAGTATTTT.

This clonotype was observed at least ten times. The CDR3 nucleotides are TGTGCCAGCTCCCCCCTGGGGTCCTACGAGCAGTACTTC. Encoded protein: CASSPLGSYEQYF. The chain recombines TRBV27 with TRBJ2-7; D call uncertain. V lost 8 bases and J lost 1, with 12 bases in between. From germline, CDR1 is MNHEY and CDR2 SMNVEV (reference sequence). The CDR3 is made up of 13 amino acids.

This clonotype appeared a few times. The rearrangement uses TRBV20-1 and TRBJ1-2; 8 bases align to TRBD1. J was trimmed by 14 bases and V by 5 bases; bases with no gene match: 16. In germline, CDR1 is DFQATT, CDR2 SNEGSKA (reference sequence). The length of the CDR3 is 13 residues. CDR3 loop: CSASQDRGESSTF. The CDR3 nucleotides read TGCAGTGCTTCCCAAGACAGGGGAGAAAGCTCTACCTTC.

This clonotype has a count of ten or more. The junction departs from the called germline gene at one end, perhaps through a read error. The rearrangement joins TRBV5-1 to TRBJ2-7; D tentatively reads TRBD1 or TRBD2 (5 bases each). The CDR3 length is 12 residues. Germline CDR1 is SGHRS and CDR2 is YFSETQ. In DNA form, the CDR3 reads TGTGCCAGCAGCCGGGACGGGTACGAGCAGTACTTC. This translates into CASSRDGYEQYF.

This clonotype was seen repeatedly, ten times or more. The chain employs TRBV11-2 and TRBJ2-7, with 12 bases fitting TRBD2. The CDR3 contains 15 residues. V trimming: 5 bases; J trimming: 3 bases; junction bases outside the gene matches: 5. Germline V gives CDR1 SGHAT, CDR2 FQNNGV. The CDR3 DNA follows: TGTGCCAGCAGCACAGGGACTAGCGGGCTCTACGAGCAGTACTTC. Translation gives CASSTGTSGLYEQYF.

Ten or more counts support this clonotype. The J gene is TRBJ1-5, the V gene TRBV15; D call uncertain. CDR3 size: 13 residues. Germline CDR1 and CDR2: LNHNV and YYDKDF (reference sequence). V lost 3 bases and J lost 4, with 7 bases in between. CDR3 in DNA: TGTGCCACCAGCAGTAACCGGAATCAGCCCCAGCATTTT. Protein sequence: CATSSNRNQPQHF. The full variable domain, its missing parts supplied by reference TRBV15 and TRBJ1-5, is DAMVIQNPRYQVTQFGKPVTLSCSQTLNHNVMYWYQQKSSQAPKLLFHYYDKDFNNEADTPDNFQSRRPNTSFCFLDIRSPGLGDTAMYLCATSSNRNQPQHFGDGTRLSIL.

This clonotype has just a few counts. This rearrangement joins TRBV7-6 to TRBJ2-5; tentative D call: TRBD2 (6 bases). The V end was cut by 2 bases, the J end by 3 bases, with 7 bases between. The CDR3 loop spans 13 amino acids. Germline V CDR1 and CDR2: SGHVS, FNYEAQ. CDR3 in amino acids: CASSLLAEETQYF. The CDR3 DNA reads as TGTGCCAGCAGCTTATTAGCGGAAGAGACCCAGTACTTC.

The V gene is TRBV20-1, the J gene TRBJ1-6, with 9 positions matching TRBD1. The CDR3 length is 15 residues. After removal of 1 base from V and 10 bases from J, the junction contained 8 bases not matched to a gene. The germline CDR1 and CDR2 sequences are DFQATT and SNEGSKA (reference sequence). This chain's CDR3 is CSARAKQGARSPLHF. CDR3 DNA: TGCAGTGCTAGAGCCAAACAGGGGGCGAGGTCACCCCTCCACTTT.

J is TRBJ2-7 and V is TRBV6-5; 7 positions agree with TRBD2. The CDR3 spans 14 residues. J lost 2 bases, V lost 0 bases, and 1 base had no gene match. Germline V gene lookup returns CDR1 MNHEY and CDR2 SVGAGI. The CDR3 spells CASSYSTSPYEQYF. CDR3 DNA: TGTGCCAGCAGTTACTCGACTAGCCCCTACGAGCAGTACTTC.

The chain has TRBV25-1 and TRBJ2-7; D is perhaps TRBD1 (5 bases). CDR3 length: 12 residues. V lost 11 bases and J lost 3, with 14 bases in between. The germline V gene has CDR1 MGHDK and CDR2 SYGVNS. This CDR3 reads CAADKGNYEQYF. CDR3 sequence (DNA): TGTGCCGCGGACAAGGGGAACTACGAGCAGTACTTC.

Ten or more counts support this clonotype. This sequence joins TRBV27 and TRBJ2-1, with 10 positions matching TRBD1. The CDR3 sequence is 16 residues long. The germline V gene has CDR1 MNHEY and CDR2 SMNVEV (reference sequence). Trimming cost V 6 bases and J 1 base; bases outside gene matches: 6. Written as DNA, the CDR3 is TGTGCCAGCAGCACACCGGGACAGGGGTCCTACAATGAGCAGTTCTTC. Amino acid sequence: CASSTPGQGSYNEQFF.

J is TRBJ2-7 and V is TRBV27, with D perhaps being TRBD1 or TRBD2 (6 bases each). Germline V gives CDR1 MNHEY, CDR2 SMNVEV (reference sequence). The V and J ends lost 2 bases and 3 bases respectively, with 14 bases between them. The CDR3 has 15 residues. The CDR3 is CASSLEGGRRYEQYF. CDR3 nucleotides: TGTGCCAGCAGTTTAGAGGGGGGCAGGCGCTACGAGCAGTACTTC.